The 5 T cell receptor beta chains below were found in one sample sequenced in a study of cytomegalovirus exposure and HLA in healthy donors. Only in-frame clones appear in the TCRdb table, and some are missing; sequencing was by immunoSEQ multiplex PCR. The sample yields about 220,000 clones, roughly 83% seen once. The sample comprised PBMCs. The receptor source for this set is a woman in her 30s in good health and CMV-seropositive.

This chain connects TRBV18 to TRBJ2-3; TRBD2 might be the D (5 bases). The CDR3 is 15 amino acids. Germline V CDR1 and CDR2: KGHSH, LQKENI. The germline V and J ends were trimmed by 3 bases and 2 bases, with 12 bases remaining between them. The CDR3, as DNA: TGTGCCAGCTCACCCACCGGGATCCCCACAGATACGCAGTATTTT. It encodes CASSPTGIPTDTQYF.

The chain employs TRBV29-1 and TRBJ2-7; the D gene is possibly TRBD1 (6 bases). The V gene lost 7 bases and the J gene lost 0 bases, with 13 bases spanning the gap. Germline CDR1 is SQVTM and CDR2 is ANQGSEA. The CDR3 is 13 amino acids. The CDR3: CSATGQSSYEQYF. The CDR3 coding sequence is TGCAGCGCGACAGGACAGTCCTCCTACGAGCAGTACTTC.

V usage is TRBV5-1 and J usage is TRBJ2-3; 13 bases match TRBD2. CDR3 size: 16 residues. V was clipped by 3 bases and J by 6 bases; unmatched bases: 7. Germline V gives CDR1 SGHRS, CDR2 YFSETQ. The chain's CDR3 is CASSSRTSGSPDTQYF. CDR3 bases: TGCGCCAGCAGCTCAAGGACTAGCGGGAGTCCTGATACGCAGTATTTT.

V and J are TRBV10-3 and TRBJ1-2; D possibly corresponds to TRBD1 (6 bases). Germline CDR1 and CDR2: ENHRY and SYGVKD. With 7 bases removed from V and 0 bases from J, the gap between germline ends came to 15 bases. The CDR3 is 15 amino acids. CDR3 sequence reads: CAIKRQEDANYGYTF. The CDR3 nucleotides read TGTGCCATCAAGAGACAGGAGGATGCTAACTATGGCTACACCTTC.

The chain is built from TRBV27 and TRBJ2-1, with TRBD2 as a possible D gene (5 bases). Germline-derived CDR1 and CDR2 are MNHEY and SMNVEV (reference sequence). The CDR3 sequence is 16 residues long. The V and J ends lost 0 bases and 11 bases respectively, with 20 bases between them. CDR3 sequence (DNA): TGTGCCAGCAGTTTATCTATGGGGAGCCCCCGCGCGAAGCAGTTCTTC. Its protein is CASSLSMGSPRAKQFF.